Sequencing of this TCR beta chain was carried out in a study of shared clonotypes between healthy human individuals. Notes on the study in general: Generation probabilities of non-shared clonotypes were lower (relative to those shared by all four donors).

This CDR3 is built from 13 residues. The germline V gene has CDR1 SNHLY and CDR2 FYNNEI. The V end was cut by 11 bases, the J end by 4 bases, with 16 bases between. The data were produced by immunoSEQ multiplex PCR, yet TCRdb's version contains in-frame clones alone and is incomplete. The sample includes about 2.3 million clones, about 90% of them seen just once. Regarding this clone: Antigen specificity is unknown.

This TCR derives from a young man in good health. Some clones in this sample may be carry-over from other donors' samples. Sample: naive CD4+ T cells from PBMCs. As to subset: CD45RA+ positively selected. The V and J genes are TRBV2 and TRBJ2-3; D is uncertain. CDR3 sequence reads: CASRSGSADTQYF. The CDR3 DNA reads TGTGCCTCCAGGTCCGGCTCTGCAGATACGCAGTATTTT.